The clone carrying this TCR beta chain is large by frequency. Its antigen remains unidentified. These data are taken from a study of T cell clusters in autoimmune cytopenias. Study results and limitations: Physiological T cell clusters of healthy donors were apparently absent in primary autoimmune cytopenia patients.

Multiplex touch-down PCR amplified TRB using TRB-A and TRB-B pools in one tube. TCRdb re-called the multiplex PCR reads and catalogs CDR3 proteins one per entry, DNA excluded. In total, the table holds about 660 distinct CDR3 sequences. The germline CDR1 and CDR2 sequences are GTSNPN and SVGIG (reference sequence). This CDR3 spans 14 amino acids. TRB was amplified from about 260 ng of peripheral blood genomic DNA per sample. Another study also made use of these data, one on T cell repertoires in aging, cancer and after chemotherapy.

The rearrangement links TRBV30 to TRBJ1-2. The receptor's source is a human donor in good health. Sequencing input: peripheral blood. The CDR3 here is CAWSRRRVGKGYTF.